The T cell receptor (beta chain) under discussion was sequenced for a study of blood T cell repertoires in COVID-19. Study background: Nucleic acid was either cDNA or gDNA, and it came from T cells, B-cell-depleted T cells, or PBMCs.

The protocol was immunoSEQ multiplex PCR, while the TCRdb copy is restricted to in-frame clones and leaves out a portion. Of 40,000 to 55,000 clones in the sample, approximately 90% were seen once. This clone was detected only a few times. V lost 3 bases, J lost 6 bases, and 9 bases stayed unmatched. The CDR3 is made up of 15 amino acids. Germline CDR1 is MNHEY and CDR2 is SVGEGT. The chain has TRBV6-2 or TRBV6-3 and TRBJ1-2, with 8 bases that match TRBD1. The origin of this receptor is a human donor in a cohort sampled during active COVID-19. Sequencing used peripheral blood. CDR3 bases: TGTGCCAGCAGTTATACTCCCGACAGGGGAAATGGCTACACCTTC. Protein sequence: CASSYTPDRGNGYTF.